The source of this T cell receptor (beta chain) is a study of cytomegalovirus exposure and HLA in healthy donors. The study's findings and limits: Cytomegalovirus status was reportedly diagnosed by the classifier with high specificity and sensitivity.

The data were produced by immunoSEQ multiplex PCR, yet TCRdb's version contains in-frame clones alone and is incomplete. The top ten clones hold over 0.8% of a sample with fewer than 400,000 clones, 70% to 90% of them seen once. To note about this clone: Its specificity is not known.

Sequenced: PBMCs. The receptor was isolated from a woman aged 18-29 years in good health and CMV-seronegative.

CDR3 in DNA: TGTGCCAGTAGTATGGATCCAGGAACGGGGACTGAAGCTTTCTTT. Translating it yields CASSMDPGTGTEAFF. The chain links TRBV19 to TRBJ1-1; D is unclear. This CDR3 has 15 residues. Germline V gene lookup returns CDR1 LNHDA and CDR2 SQIVND (reference sequence). The V gene lost 3 bases and the J gene lost 5 bases, with 16 bases spanning the gap.